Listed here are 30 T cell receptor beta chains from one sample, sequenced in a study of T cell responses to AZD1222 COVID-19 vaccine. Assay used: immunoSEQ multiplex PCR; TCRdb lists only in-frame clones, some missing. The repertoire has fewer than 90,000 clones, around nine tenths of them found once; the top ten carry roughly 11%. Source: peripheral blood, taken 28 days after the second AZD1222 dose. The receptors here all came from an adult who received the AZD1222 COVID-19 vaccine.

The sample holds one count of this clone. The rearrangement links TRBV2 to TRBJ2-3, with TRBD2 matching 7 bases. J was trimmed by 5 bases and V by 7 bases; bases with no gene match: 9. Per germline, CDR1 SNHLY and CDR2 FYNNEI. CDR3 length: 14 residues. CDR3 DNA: TGTGCCAGCAAAAAGCGGGAAATTTTAGATACGCAGTATTTT. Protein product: CASKKREILDTQYF.

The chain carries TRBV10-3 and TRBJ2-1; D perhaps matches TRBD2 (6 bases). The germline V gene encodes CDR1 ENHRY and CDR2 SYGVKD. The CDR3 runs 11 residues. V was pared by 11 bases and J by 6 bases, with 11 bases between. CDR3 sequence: CAASSANEQFF. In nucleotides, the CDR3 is TGTGCCGCGTCTAGCGCCAATGAGCAGTTCTTC.

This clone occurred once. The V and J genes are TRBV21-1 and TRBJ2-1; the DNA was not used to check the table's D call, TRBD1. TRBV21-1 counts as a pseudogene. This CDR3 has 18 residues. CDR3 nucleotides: TGTGCCAGCAGCAAAGGGCAAAGACAGGCGGACTCCTACAATGAGCAGTTCTTC. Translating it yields CASSKGQRQADSYNEQFF.

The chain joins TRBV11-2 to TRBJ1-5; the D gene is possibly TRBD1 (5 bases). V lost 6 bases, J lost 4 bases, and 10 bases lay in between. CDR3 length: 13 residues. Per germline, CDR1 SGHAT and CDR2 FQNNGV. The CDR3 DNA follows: TGTGCCAGCAGTTTTGACAGAAATCAGCCCCAGCATTTT. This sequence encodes CASSFDRNQPQHF.

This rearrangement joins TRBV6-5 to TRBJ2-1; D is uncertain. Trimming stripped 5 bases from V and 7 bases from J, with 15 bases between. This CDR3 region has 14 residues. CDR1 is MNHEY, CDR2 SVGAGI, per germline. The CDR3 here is CASSLGSDGNEQFF. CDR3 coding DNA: TGTGCCAGCAGTCTCGGTTCCGACGGAAATGAGCAGTTCTTC.

The CDR3: CSAPEGKGYTF. CDR3 nucleotide sequence: TGCAGTGCTCCGGAGGGGAAAGGCTACACCTTC. The chain links TRBV20-1 to TRBJ1-2; D is possibly TRBD1 (5 bases). V lost 5 bases to trimming and J lost 8 bases, with 12 bases between them. The CDR3 loop spans 11 amino acids. Germline loops: CDR1 DFQATT, CDR2 SNEGSKA (reference sequence).

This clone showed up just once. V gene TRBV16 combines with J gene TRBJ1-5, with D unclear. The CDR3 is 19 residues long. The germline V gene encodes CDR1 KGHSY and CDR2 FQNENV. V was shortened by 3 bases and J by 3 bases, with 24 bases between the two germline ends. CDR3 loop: CASSHSRALGLDNNQPQHF. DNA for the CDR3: TGTGCCAGCAGCCATTCTAGGGCTTTGGGGTTGGATAACAATCAGCCCCAGCATTTT.

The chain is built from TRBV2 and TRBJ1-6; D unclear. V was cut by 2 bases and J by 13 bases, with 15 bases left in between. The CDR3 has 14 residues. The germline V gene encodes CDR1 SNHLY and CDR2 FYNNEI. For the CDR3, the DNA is TGTGCCAGCAGTGAAAGGATGATATTCACGCCCCTCCACTTT. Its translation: CASSERMIFTPLHF.

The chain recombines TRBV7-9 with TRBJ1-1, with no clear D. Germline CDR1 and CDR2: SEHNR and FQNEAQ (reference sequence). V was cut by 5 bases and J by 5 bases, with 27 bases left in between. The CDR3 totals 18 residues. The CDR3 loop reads CASSPRITDRARGTEAFF. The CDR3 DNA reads TGTGCCAGCAGCCCCAGGATAACAGATAGAGCCCGGGGAACTGAAGCTTTCTTT.

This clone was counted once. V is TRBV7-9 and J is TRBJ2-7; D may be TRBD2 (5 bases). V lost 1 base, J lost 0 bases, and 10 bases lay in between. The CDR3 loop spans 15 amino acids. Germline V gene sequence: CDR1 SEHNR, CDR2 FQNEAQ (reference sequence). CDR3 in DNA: TGTGCCAGCAGCTTAGGCCGGGGAAGCTCCTACGAGCAGTACTTC. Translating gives CASSLGRGSSYEQYF.

CDR3 loop: CASSSAGGDEKLFF. The CDR3 DNA reads TGTGCCAGCAGCTCGGCAGGGGGGGATGAAAAACTGTTTTTT. This sequence joins TRBV7-9 and TRBJ1-4, with TRBD1 identical over 7 bases. The CDR3 loop spans 14 amino acids. The J segment lost 6 bases and the V segment lost 4 bases, leaving 5 bases of the junction unmatched. CDR1 SEHNR and CDR2 FQNEAQ come from the germline V gene (reference sequence).

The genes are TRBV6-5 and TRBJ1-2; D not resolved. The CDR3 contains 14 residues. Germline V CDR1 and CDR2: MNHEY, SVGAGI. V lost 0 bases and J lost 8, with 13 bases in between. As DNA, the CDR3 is TGTGCCAGCAGTTACTCGAGCGGATCTGAGGGCTACACCTTC. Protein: CASSYSSGSEGYTF.

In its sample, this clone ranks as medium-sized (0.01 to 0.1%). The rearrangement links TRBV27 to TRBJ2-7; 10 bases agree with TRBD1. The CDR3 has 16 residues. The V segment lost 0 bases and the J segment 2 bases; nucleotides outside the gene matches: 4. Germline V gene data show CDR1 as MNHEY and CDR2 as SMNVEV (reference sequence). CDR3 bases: TGTGCCAGCAGTTTATCGACAGGGGGCCCAACCTACGAGCAGTACTTC. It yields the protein CASSLSTGGPTYEQYF.

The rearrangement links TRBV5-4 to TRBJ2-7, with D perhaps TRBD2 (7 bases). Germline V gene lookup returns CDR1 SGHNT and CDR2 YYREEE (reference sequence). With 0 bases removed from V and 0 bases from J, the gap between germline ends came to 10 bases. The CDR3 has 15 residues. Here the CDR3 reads CASSLVGGPSYEQYF. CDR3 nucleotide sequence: TGTGCCAGCAGCTTGGTCGGGGGGCCCTCCTACGAGCAGTACTTC.

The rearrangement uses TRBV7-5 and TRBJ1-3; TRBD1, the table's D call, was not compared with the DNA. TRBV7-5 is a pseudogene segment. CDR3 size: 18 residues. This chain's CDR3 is CARSRPWGTMVSGNTIYF. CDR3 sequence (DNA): TGTGCCAGAAGCCGACCTTGGGGCACAATGGTCTCTGGAAACACCATATATTTT.

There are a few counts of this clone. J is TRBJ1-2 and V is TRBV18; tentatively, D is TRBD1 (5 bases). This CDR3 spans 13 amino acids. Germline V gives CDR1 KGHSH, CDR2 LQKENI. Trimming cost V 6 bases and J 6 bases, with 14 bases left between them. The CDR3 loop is CASSRGDWDGYTF. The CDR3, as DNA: TGTGCCAGCTCCCGGGGGGACTGGGATGGCTACACCTTC.

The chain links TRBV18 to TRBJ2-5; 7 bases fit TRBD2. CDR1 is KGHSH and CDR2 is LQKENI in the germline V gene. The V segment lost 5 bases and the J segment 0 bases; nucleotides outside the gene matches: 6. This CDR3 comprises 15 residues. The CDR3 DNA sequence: TGTGCCAGCTCATTCTCCCTAGCGGACCAAGAGACCCAGTACTTC. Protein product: CASSFSLADQETQYF.

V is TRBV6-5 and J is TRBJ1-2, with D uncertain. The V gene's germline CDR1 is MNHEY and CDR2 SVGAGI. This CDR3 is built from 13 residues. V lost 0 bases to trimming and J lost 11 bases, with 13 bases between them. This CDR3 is CASSYSALTGYTF. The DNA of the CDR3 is TGTGCCAGCAGTTACTCGGCACTAACGGGGTACACCTTC.

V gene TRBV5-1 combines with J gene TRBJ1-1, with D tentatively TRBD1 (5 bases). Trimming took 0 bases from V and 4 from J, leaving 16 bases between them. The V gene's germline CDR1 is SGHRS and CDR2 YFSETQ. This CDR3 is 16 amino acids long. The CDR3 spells CASSLDFRAFATEAFF. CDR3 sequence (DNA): TGCGCCAGCAGCTTGGATTTCAGGGCTTTTGCCACTGAAGCTTTCTTT. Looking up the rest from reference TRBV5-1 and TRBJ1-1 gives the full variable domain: KAGVTQTPRYLIKTRGQQVTLSCSPISGHRSVSWYQQTPGQGLQFLFEYFSETQRNKGNFPGRFSGRQFSNSRSEMNVSTLELGDSALYLCASSLDFRAFATEAFFGQGTRLTVV.

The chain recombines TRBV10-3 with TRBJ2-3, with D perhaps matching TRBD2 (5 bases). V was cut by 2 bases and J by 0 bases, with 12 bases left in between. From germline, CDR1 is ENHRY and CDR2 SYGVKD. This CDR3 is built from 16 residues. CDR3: CAISEGSGPSTDTQYF. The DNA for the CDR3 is TGTGCCATCAGTGAGGGGAGCGGCCCTAGCACAGATACGCAGTATTTT.

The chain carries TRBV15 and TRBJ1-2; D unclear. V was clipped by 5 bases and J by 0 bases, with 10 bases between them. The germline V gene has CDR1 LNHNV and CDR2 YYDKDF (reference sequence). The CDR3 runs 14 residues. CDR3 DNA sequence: TGTGCCACCAGCTCTGGGAATGCTAACTATGGCTACACCTTC. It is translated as CATSSGNANYGYTF.

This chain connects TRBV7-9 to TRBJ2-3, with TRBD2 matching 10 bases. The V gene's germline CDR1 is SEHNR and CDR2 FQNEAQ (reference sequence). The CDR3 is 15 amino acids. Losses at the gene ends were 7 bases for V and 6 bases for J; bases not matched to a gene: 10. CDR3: CASTRGDSGRDTQYF. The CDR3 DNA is TGTGCCAGCACCCGGGGGGATAGCGGGAGGGATACGCAGTATTTT.

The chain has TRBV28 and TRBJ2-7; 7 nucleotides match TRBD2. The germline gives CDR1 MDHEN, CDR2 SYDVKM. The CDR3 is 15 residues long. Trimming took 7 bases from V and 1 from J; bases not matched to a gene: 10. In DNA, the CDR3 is TGTGCCAGCATAGGAAGCGGGACCATATCCTACGAGCAGTACTTC. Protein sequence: CASIGSGTISYEQYF.

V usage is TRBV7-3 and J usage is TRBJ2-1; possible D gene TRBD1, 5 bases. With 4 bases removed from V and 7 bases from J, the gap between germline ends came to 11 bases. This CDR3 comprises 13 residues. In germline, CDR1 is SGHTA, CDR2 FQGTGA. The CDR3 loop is CASSWGIGNEQFF. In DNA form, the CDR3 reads TGTGCCAGCAGCTGGGGCATCGGTAATGAGCAGTTCTTC.

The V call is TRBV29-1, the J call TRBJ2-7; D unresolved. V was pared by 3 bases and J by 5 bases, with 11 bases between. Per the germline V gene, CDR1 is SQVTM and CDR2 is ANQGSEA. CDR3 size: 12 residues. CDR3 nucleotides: TGCAGCGTTGATTTTGGCCGACACGAGCAGTACTTC. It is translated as CSVDFGRHEQYF.

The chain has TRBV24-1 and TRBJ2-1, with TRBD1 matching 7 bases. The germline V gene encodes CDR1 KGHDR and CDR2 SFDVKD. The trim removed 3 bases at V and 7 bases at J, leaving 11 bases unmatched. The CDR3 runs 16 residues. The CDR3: CATSDPLRGSRNEQFF. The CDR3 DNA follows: TGTGCCACCAGTGATCCCCTCAGGGGGTCGAGGAATGAGCAGTTCTTC.

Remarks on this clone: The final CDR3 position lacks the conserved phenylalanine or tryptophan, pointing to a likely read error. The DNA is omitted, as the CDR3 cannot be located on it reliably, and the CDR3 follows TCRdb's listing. The CDR3 sequence is CAITLQGVGES. The V call is TRBV10-3, the J call TRBJ2-7; TRBD1 is taken as the D call from the table, unchecked against the DNA. Counting both end residues, the CDR3 totals 11 amino acids. The germline V gene has CDR1 ENHRY and CDR2 SYGVKD.

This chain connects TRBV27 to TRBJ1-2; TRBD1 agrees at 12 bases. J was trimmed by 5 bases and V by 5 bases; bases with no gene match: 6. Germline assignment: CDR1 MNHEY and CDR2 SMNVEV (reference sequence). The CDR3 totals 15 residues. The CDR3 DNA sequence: TGTGCCAGCAGTCCGTGGGGACAGGGGGCATATGGCTACACCTTC. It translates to CASSPWGQGAYGYTF.

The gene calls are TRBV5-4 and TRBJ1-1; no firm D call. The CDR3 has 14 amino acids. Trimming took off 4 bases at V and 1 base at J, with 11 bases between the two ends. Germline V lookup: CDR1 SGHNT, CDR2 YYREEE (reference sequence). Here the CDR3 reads CASSTPAGNTEAFF. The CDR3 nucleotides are TGTGCCAGCAGCACCCCGGCAGGGAACACTGAAGCTTTCTTT.

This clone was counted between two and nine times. CDR3 DNA sequence: TGTGCCAGCAGCTTTTTCAGGGGACGCACCGGGGAGCTGTTTTTT. Its translation: CASSFFRGRTGELFF. The V gene is TRBV7-8, the J gene TRBJ2-2; D is possibly TRBD1 (6 bases). Germline V gene sequence: CDR1 SGHVS, CDR2 FQNEAQ. Trimming took 3 bases from V and 4 from J, leaving 12 bases between them. The CDR3 runs to 15 residues.